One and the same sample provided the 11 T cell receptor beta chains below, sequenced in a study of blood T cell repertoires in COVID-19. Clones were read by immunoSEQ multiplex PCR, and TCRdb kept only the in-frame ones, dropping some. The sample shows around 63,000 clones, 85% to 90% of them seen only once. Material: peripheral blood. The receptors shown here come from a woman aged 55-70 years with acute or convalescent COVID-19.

The CDR3 nucleotides read TGTGCCAGCAGCTTAGATCGTGGAGCGGGGGCCCAGCAGTTCTTC. Translating gives CASSLDRGAGAQQFF. The genes are TRBV11-2 and TRBJ2-1; TRBD2 aligns across 8 bases. Trimming at V came to 0 bases and at J to 11 bases, leaving 9 bases not matched to a gene. This CDR3 spans 15 amino acids. Germline loops: CDR1 SGHAT, CDR2 FQNNGV.

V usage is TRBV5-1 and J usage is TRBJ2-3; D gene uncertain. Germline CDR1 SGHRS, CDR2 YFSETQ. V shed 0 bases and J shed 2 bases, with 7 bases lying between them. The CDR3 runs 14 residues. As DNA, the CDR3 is TGCGCCAGCAGCTTGGGCAGCGACACAGATACGCAGTATTTT. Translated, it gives CASSLGSDTDTQYF.

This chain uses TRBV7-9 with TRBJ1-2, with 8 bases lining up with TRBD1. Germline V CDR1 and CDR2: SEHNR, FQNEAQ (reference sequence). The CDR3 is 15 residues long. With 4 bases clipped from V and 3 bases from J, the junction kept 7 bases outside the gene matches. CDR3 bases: TGTGCCAGCAGCTCACCTGGACAGGGTGACTATGGCTACACCTTC. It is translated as CASSSPGQGDYGYTF.

CDR3 loop: CASSYTGGTNEKLFF. CDR3 DNA sequence: TGTGCCAGCAGTTACACAGGGGGGACTAATGAAAAACTGTTTTTT. This chain uses TRBV6-5 with TRBJ1-4; 8 bases map to TRBD1. This CDR3 region has 15 residues. Trimming took 2 bases from V and 2 from J; bases not matched to a gene: 1. Germline V CDR1 and CDR2: MNHEY, SVGAGI.

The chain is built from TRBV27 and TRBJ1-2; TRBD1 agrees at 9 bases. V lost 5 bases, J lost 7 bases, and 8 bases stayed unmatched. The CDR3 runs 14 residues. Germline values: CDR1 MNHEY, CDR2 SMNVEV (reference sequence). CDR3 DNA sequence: TGTGCCAGCAGTCCATGGGACAGGGCGCGTGGCTACACCTTC. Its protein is CASSPWDRARGYTF.

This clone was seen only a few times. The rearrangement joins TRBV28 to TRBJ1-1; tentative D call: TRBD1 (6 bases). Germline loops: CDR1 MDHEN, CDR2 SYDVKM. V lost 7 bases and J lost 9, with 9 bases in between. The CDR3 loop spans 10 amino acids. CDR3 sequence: CASKQGKAFF. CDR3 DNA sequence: TGTGCCAGCAAACAGGGTAAAGCTTTCTTT.

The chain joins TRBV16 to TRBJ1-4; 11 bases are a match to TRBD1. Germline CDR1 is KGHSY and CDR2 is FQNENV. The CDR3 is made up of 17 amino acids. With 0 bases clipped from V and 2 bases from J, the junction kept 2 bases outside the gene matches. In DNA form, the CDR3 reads TGTGCCAGCAGCCAATCCGGGACAGGGGGGACTAATGAAAAACTGTTTTTT. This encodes CASSQSGTGGTNEKLFF.

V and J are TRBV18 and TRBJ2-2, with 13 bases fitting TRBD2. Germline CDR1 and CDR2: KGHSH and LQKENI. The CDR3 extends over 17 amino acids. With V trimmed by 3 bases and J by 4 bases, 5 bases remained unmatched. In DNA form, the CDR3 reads TGTGCCAGCTCACCCCCACTAGCGGGAGGGCTCACCGGGGAGCTGTTTTTT. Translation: CASSPPLAGGLTGELFF.

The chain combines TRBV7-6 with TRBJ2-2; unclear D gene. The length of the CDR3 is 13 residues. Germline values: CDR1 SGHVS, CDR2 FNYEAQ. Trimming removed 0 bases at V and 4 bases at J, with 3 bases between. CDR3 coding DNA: TGTGCCAGCAGCTTAGCACTCACCGGGGAGCTGTTTTTT. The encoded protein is CASSLALTGELFF.

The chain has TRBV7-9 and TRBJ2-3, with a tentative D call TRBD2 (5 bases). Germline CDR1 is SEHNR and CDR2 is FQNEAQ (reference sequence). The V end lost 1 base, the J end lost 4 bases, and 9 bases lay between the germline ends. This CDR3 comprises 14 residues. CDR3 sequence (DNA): TGTGCCAGCAGCTTAGATGTGGGAGCAGATACGCAGTATTTT. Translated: CASSLDVGADTQYF.

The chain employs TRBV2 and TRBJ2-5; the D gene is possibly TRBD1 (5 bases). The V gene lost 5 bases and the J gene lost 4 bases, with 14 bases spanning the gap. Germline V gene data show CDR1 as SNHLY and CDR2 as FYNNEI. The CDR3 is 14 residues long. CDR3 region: CASSPRAGRETQYF. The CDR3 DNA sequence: TGTGCCAGCAGTCCCAGGGCAGGGCGAGAGACCCAGTACTTC.